What follows is one T cell receptor (beta chain) and its context. The data belong to a study of molecular identifiers for immune sequencing clone quantification. Naive CD8 libraries were made from about 20,000 to 1,000,000 sorted cells, and they used 10%, 30% or 50% RNA. Sorting isolated naive CD8 T cells as CD8+CD4-CCR7+CD45RA+ events. Generation of bulk TCR libraries relied on previously described methods and listed TCR primers. TCRdb itself ran the PCR reads through MiXCR, one entry per CDR3 protein. The repertoire holds some 680,000 distinct CDR3 sequences, with roughly 23% as singletons. Source material: naive CD8+ T cells from blood, with Jurkat cell RNA spiked in. Subset indicated: FACS-sorted CD8+CD4-CCR7+CD45RA+ naive T cells. The sequence came from a human donor in good health. Some libraries in this study had Jurkat cell RNA spiked in.

This CDR3 is CASSTAGAGTGELFF. CDR3 DNA: TGTGCCAGTAGTACCGCGGGAGCCGGCACCGGGGAGCTGTTTTTT. This chain joins TRBV19 and TRBJ2-2, with 7 nucleotides matching TRBD2. Trimming cost V 4 bases and J 4 bases; bases outside gene matches: 6. The germline gives CDR1 LNHDA, CDR2 SQIVND (reference sequence). The CDR3 covers 15 residues.